The entry that follows covers one T cell receptor (beta chain) sequence. What it binds is unknown. The germline CDR1 and CDR2 sequences are SQVTM and ANQGSEA. The CDR3 contains 11 residues. The V end was cut by 4 bases, the J end by 7 bases, with 11 bases between. As diagnostic evidence, clinical symptoms, serum thyroxine, TRAb, thyroid ultrasound and orbital computed tomography were relied upon. The data were taken from a study of Graves' ophthalmopathy and Graves' hyperthyroidism. Study-level findings and limits: The model's prediction of ophthalmopathy progression had roughly 68% sensitivity and around 72% specificity.

Researchers took RNA transcripts and amplified TCR beta CDR3 regions from them. First-round RT-PCR with HTBI primers preceded a second-round multiplex PCR. TCRdb re-analysed the multiplex PCR reads in MiXCR, keeping a single row per CDR3 protein. The sample carries some 240,000 distinct CDR3 sequences, around 50% recorded once. The specimen was peripheral blood. This chain links TRBV29-1 with TRBJ2-7; D might be TRBD2 (6 bases). The clonotype was recovered from an adult man with Graves' ophthalmopathy. CDR3 coding DNA: TGCAGCGTTGGGGAGGACGGAGAGCAGTACTTC. It specifies CSVGEDGEQYF.